Given below is one T cell receptor beta chain in context. The sample comes from a study of cytomegalovirus exposure and HLA in healthy donors. Germline values: CDR1 MNHEY, CDR2 SMNVEV (reference sequence). The CDR3 has 14 residues. The V segment lost 7 bases and the J segment 4 bases; nucleotides outside the gene matches: 9. The PCR had 60 Vbeta and 13 Jbeta primers. Assay used: immunoSEQ multiplex PCR; TCRdb lists only in-frame clones, some missing. This sample has some 88,000 clones; 60% to 70% occur once, and the top ten carry roughly 6%. This receptor was taken from a woman in her twenties or thirties in good health and CMV-seronegative. Material for sequencing was PBMCs. The rearrangement uses TRBV27 and TRBJ2-7; 8 bases are a match to TRBD2. CDR3 in amino acids: CASTLWGTSYEQYF. The CDR3 DNA sequence: TGTGCCAGCACTCTCTGGGGGACTAGTTACGAGCAGTACTTC.